This T cell receptor beta chain was documented in a study of blood T cell repertoires in COVID-19. Overall study context: The United States, Italy and Spain supplied acute and convalescent COVID-19 samples. The cDNA or gDNA used as material had been derived from T cells, B-cell-depleted T cells, or PBMCs.

All enrollees were about 18 to 89 years old and from under 25 US areas. Symptom resolution, clearance, or two negative PCRs marked donors in Cohort 3 as recovered. Profiling relied on immunoSEQ multiplex PCR, and the TCRdb table lists in-frame clones only, not all of them. The sample shows around 100,000 clones, about 86% of them seen only once. The ends were cut back, 3 bases at V and 9 bases at J, with 6 bases in the middle. CDR1 and CDR2 from the germline V gene are MNHNS and SASEGT. There are 11 residues in the CDR3. The chain links TRBV6-1 to TRBJ2-1, with D unclear. This TCR was sampled from a woman between 45 and 65 years old who had recovered from COVID-19. The sample taken for sequencing was PBMCs or T cells enriched from blood (not recorded which). Here the CDR3 reads CASSESFEQFF. Written as DNA, the CDR3 is TGTGCCAGCAGTGAGTCCTTTGAGCAGTTCTTC.